A selection of T cell receptor beta chains follows, all from one sample in a study of PD-1 blockade in classical Hodgkin lymphoma. The protocol was immunoSEQ multiplex PCR, while the TCRdb copy is restricted to in-frame clones and leaves out a portion. The sample holds 15,000 to 20,000 clones, around four fifths seen once. Sequenced material: CD4+ T cells from blood, taken before the fourth cycle of nivolumab. These receptors all come from a human donor with classical Hodgkin lymphoma. Both conserved end residues are part of each CDR3. D genes are given only for firm matches. The listing skips clone size in some rows; elsewhere it reads once, few, many or a size class.

cdr3_nt	cdr3_aa	clone_size	d_call	v_call	j_call
TGTGCCAGCCCGCGGGCGGGGGAGACTGCCTATGTGTACGAGCAGTACTTC	CASPRAGETAYVYEQYF	NA	NA	TRBV21-1	TRBJ2-7
TGTGCCAGCAGCGTATTATCTAGTACTGAGCAGTTCTTC	CASSVLSSTEQFF	NA	NA	TRBV9	TRBJ2-1
TGTGCCAGCTCACCCCAGACCACCGGGACAGGGACGAACAATGAGCAGTTCTTC	CASSPQTTGTGTNNEQFF	NA	TRBD1	TRBV18	TRBJ2-1
TGTGCCAGTAGTGCCCGGGACCGAGATCAGCCCCAGCATTTT	CASSARDRDQPQHF	NA	NA	TRBV19	TRBJ1-5
TGTGCCAGCAGCTTAGGTAGCGGGAGAAGTGAGCAGTTCTTC	CASSLGSGRSEQFF	NA	TRBD2	TRBV13	TRBJ2-1
TGTGCCAGCAGTCGGAACAGGCGATCCTATGGCTACACCTTC	CASSRNRRSYGYTF	once	NA	TRBV13	TRBJ1-2
TGCGCCAGCAGTCTACACGAGAACACTGAAGCTTTCTTT	CASSLHENTEAFF	NA	NA	TRBV5-1	TRBJ1-1
TGCAGCGTTGGGACAGGGGTCCCGAGTGGCTACACCTTC	CSVGTGVPSGYTF	NA	TRBD1	TRBV29-1	TRBJ1-2
TGTGCCAGCAGCTTAGGGACAGGGGTTTCAGATACGCAGTATTTT	CASSLGTGVSDTQYF	NA	TRBD1	TRBV7-6	TRBJ2-3
TGTGCCAGCAGCTCACTAGCGGGACCACCCCTGGGGAATGAGCAGTTCTTC	CASSSLAGPPLGNEQFF	NA	TRBD2	TRBV14	TRBJ2-1
TGTGCCTCCCGGGGGCGGCTAGGAAACACCGGGGAGCTGTTTTTT	CASRGRLGNTGELFF	NA	NA	TRBV2	TRBJ2-2
TGTGCCAGCAGGACAAGAGCAACTAATGAAAAACTGTTTTTT	CASRTRATNEKLFF	NA	NA	TRBV27	TRBJ1-4
TGTGCCAGCAGCGTTTGGGGAGGGGGTAATCAGCCCCAGCATTTT	CASSVWGGGNQPQHF	NA	NA	TRBV5-4	TRBJ1-5
TGCAGCGTGGACGTCTGGCGGGAGTCGAGCTCCTACAATGAGCAGTTCTTC	CSVDVWRESSSYNEQFF	NA	TRBD2	TRBV29-1	TRBJ2-1
TGTGCCAGCAGTGAAGCGGGAAATCAGCCCCAGCATTTT	CASSEAGNQPQHF	once	NA	TRBV6-1	TRBJ1-5
TGTGCCAGCAGCCCGACAGCAAACTATGGCTACACCTTC	CASSPTANYGYTF	NA	NA	TRBV7-9	TRBJ1-2
TGTGCCAGCAGTGATCGTATTTCCTACGAGCAGTACTTC	CASSDRISYEQYF	NA	NA	TRBV6-1	TRBJ2-7
TGTGCCAGCAGTTACTCAGGGGACTCTGGAAACACCATATATTTT	CASSYSGDSGNTIYF	NA	NA	TRBV6-5	TRBJ1-3
TGCGCCAGCAGCCCTGGACTAGCGGGAGTCGAGCAGTACTTC	CASSPGLAGVEQYF	NA	TRBD2	TRBV4-1	TRBJ2-7
TGTGCCAGCAAACCCCCTCGAGGGGCAACTAATGAAAAACTGTTTTTT	CASKPPRGATNEKLFF	NA	NA	TRBV2	TRBJ1-4
TGTGCCAGCAGTAAAATAGCGGGATGGGGGGGGGAGACCCAGTACTTC	CASSKIAGWGGETQYF	NA	TRBD2	TRBV6-6	TRBJ2-5
TGCGCCAGCAGCTTGGGTCCCGGGTCTGGGGCCAACGTCCTGACTTTC	CASSLGPGSGANVLTF	NA	NA	TRBV5-1	TRBJ2-6
TGTGCCAGCAGTAAAGTGAGGACTAGCGGAGAGACCCAGTACTTC	CASSKVRTSGETQYF	NA	TRBD2	TRBV6-5	TRBJ2-5
TGTGCCAGCAGCTGGACTGGCGGGAGAGGGTACGAGCAGTACTTC	CASSWTGGRGYEQYF	NA	TRBD2	TRBV28	TRBJ2-7
TGTGCCAGCAGTACCGGGACTAGCGGGAGGGCCCAGTACGAGCAGTACTTC	CASSTGTSGRAQYEQYF	NA	TRBD2	TRBV27	TRBJ2-7
TGTGCCAGCAGCGCCAGGACAGGGGGGAACACTGAAGCTTTCTTT	CASSARTGGNTEAFF	NA	TRBD1	TRBV9	TRBJ1-1
TGTGCCATCAGTGAAGGGACAGTTGATGGCTACACCTTC	CAISEGTVDGYTF	NA	TRBD1	TRBV10-3	TRBJ1-2
TGTGCCAGCAGTCCTAGACAGGGAGGGGCCCCGACCCAGTACTTC	CASSPRQGGAPTQYF	NA	NA	TRBV2	TRBJ2-5
TGTGCCAGTAGCCTAGCGGGAGCTGGCACAGATACGCAGTATTTT	CASSLAGAGTDTQYF	NA	TRBD2	TRBV19	TRBJ2-3
TGTGCCAGCAACCCCACGGGACTAGCGGGCACTGAGCAGTTCTTC	CASNPTGLAGTEQFF	NA	TRBD2	TRBV7-6	TRBJ2-1
TGTGCCAGCAGGGGGACTAACACAGATACGCAGTATTTT	CASRGTNTDTQYF	NA	TRBD2	TRBV2	TRBJ2-3
TGTGCCAGCAGCCCAGACGGGGGCCCAACCACCGGGGAGCTGTTTTTT	CASSPDGGPTTGELFF	NA	NA	TRBV9	TRBJ2-2
TGTGCCATCAGTGAGAGTACAGGGACAGAGACCCAGTACTTC	CAISESTGTETQYF	NA	NA	TRBV10-3	TRBJ2-5
TGTGCCAGCAGCTTGGAACAGGGGGCCTATGGCTACACCTTC	CASSLEQGAYGYTF	NA	TRBD1	TRBV5-4	TRBJ1-2
TGTGCCAGCAGTGAAGAACAGGTGTTCTCTGGAAACACCATATATTTT	CASSEEQVFSGNTIYF	NA	NA	TRBV2	TRBJ1-3
TGTGCCAGCAGGGAGACAGGGGGCGCGTCTGGCTACACCTTC	CASRETGGASGYTF	NA	TRBD1	TRBV6-1	TRBJ1-2
TGTGCCAGCCTCCCCCAAAATAACTATGGCTACACCTTC	CASLPQNNYGYTF	NA	NA	TRBV28	TRBJ1-2
TGTGCCAGCGGGGGGGCAGGGTTTTCAGATACGCAGTATTTT	CASGGAGFSDTQYF	NA	NA	TRBV6-1	TRBJ2-3
TGCGCCAGCAGCTTGGATTCAGGGGCAGATACGCAGTATTTT	CASSLDSGADTQYF	NA	NA	TRBV5-1	TRBJ2-3
TGTGCCAGTAGTACCCGACTAGCGGGATACAATGAGCAGTTCTTC	CASSTRLAGYNEQFF	NA	TRBD2	TRBV19	TRBJ2-1
TGTGCCAGCAGCCTTAGGACAGGGTCGTACAATGAGCAGTTCTTC	CASSLRTGSYNEQFF	NA	TRBD1	TRBV14	TRBJ2-1
TGTGCCAGCATCCAAGAAACAAGGATCGGCAATGAGCAGTTCTTC	CASIQETRIGNEQFF	NA	NA	TRBV21-1	TRBJ2-1
TGTGCCAGCAGCTTAGTGACAGGGGTGAACACTGAAGCTTTCTTT	CASSLVTGVNTEAFF	NA	TRBD1	TRBV11-2	TRBJ1-1
TGTGCCAGCAGGGCGGGAGGACAGGGCAATCAGCCCCAGCATTTT	CASRAGGQGNQPQHF	NA	TRBD1	TRBV6-1	TRBJ1-5
TGTGCCATCACCTCAGAGGCGGTTTCCTACAATGAGCAGTTCTTC	CAITSEAVSYNEQFF	NA	NA	TRBV10-3	TRBJ2-1
TGTGCCAGCAGTTCTCCTCAAGAGACCCAGTACTTC	CASSSPQETQYF	NA	NA	TRBV28	TRBJ2-5